The 10 T cell receptor beta chains below come from one sample, sequenced in a study of T-cell reconstitution after alpha-beta-depleted transplantation in children. A TCRbeta library incorporating unique molecular identifiers was prepared. TCRdb reprocessed the PCR reads with MiXCR, giving one entry per CDR3 protein. The repertoire includes a few hundred thousand distinct CDR3 sequences, about 24% of them detected once, and 4.8% sits in the top ten. Sequenced material: PBMCs, mostly from graft donor cells, taken 360 days after TCRalphabeta/CD19-depleted stem cell transplant. These receptors were collected from a female patient aged 2 to 10 who had a stem cell transplant for congenital amegakaryocytic thrombocytopenia, so the T cells may come from the graft donor.

A few counts support this clonotype. The chain employs TRBV7-2 and TRBJ2-4; D may be TRBD1 (5 bases). Trimming stripped 4 bases from V and 16 bases from J, with 20 bases between. The CDR3 runs to 13 residues. CDR1 is SGHTA, CDR2 FQGNSA, per germline. The CDR3 spells CASSSETFGHLYF. For the CDR3, the DNA is TGTGCCAGCAGCTCAGAAACCTTTGGACACCTATACTTC. Full variable domain (missing parts from reference TRBV7-2 and TRBJ2-4): GAGVSQSPSNKVTEKGKDVELRCDPISGHTALYWYRQSLGQGLEFLIYFQGNSAPDKSGLPSDRFSAERTGGSVSTLTIQRTQQEDSAVYLCASSSETFGHLYFGAGTRLSVL.

The CDR3 DNA reads as TGTGCCACCCTAAAAACGAACACCGGGGAGCTGTTTTTT. Translated, it gives CATLKTNTGELFF. This sequence joins TRBV10-3 and TRBJ2-2; D unresolved. The CDR3 is 13 amino acids. CDR1 and CDR2 (germline): ENHRY, SYGVKD. V lost 10 bases, J lost 0 bases, and 9 bases lay in between.

This clonotype was seen once. The chain combines TRBV7-6 with TRBJ2-7, with D hard to call. The length of the CDR3 is 13 residues. V was clipped by 6 bases and J by 3 bases, with 12 bases between them. Germline V gives CDR1 SGHVS, CDR2 FNYEAQ. The DNA of the CDR3 is TGTGCCAGCAGGTCGACGGAGAACTACGAGCAGTACTTC. Translation: CASRSTENYEQYF.

In this sample, this clonotype turned up a few times. The chain employs TRBV20-1 and TRBJ1-5; maybe TRBD1 (5 bases). V lost 0 bases and J 0 bases, leaving 12 bases between the germline ends. This CDR3 spans 16 amino acids. Germline CDR1 DFQATT, CDR2 SNEGSKA (reference sequence). The CDR3 region has the DNA TGCAGTGCTAGAGATCGACAGCATAATAGCAATCAGCCCCAGCATTTT. Protein: CSARDRQHNSNQPQHF.

This clonotype showed up just a few times. This chain links TRBV12-3 or TRBV12-4 with TRBJ2-7; no reliable D call. The germline V and J ends were trimmed by 5 bases and 4 bases, with 18 bases remaining between them. CDR3 length: 15 amino acids. In DNA form, the CDR3 reads TGTGCCAGCAGTCCCCGACGGAATTTCTTTTACGAGCAGTACTTC. As protein: CASSPRRNFFYEQYF.

The table lists this clonotype with a count of one. This chain joins TRBV7-6 and TRBJ1-6; tentative D call: TRBD1 (5 bases). There are 14 residues in the CDR3. CDR1 SGHVS and CDR2 FNYEAQ come from the germline V gene. V lost 5 bases, J lost 10 bases, and 15 bases lay in between. The CDR3 here is CASSLGPGGSPLHF. CDR3 nucleotide sequence: TGTGCCAGCAGCCTGGGACCCGGGGGGTCACCCCTCCACTTT.

J is TRBJ2-2 and V is TRBV11-3; D is ambiguous. V lost 0 bases and J lost 6, with 8 bases in between. From germline, CDR1 is SGHNT and CDR2 YENEEA. The CDR3 covers 14 residues. CDR3 sequence reads: CASSLERRSGELFF. DNA for the CDR3: TGTGCCAGCAGCTTAGAGCGAAGGTCCGGGGAGCTGTTTTTT.

This chain connects TRBV13 to TRBJ2-3; TRBD2 matches 7 bases. The germline gives CDR1 PRHDT, CDR2 FYEKMQ (reference sequence). The CDR3 has 16 residues. V shed 1 base and J 3 bases; nucleotides not matched to a gene: 7. The CDR3, as DNA: TGTGCCAGCAGCTTAGTGGGACTAACGGGGACAGATACGCAGTATTTT. Amino acids: CASSLVGLTGTDTQYF.

Only a few counts were recorded for this clonotype. This chain joins TRBV4-2 and TRBJ2-6; TRBD2 aligns across 7 bases. CDR1 LGHNA and CDR2 YNFKEQ come from the germline V gene. CDR3 size: 17 residues. The J segment lost 0 bases and the V segment lost 2 bases, leaving 4 bases of the junction unmatched. The CDR3 sequence: CASSQHAGDSGANVLTF. In nucleotides, the CDR3 is TGTGCCAGCAGCCAACACGCGGGGGACTCTGGGGCCAACGTCCTGACTTTC.

The genes are TRBV12-3 or TRBV12-4 and TRBJ2-7; D unresolved. V dropped 6 bases and J dropped 2 bases, with 11 bases sitting between them. CDR3 length equals 13 residues. Here the CDR3 DNA reads TGTGCCAGCAGAAAAGGACCAGCCTACGAGCAGTACTTC. This sequence encodes CASRKGPAYEQYF.